This T cell receptor beta chain was profiled in a study of T-cell memory formation after mild COVID-19. TCRdb called the 5' RACE reads again in MiXCR, with one record for every CDR3 protein. The sample lists 90,000 to 120,000 distinct CDR3 sequences; approximately 15% were seen once. The CDR3 spans 17 residues. The germline CDR1 and CDR2 sequences are MNHNY and SVGAGI (reference sequence). Trimming cost V 2 bases and J 9 bases; bases outside gene matches: 13. This TCR derives from a man aged 18-30 years who had mild COVID-19 (a few samples of this study predate the infection). Cell type and time point are not known. The sequenced material came from PBMCs or a T cell subset sorted from them (not recorded which). The chain joins TRBV6-6 to TRBJ1-6, with TRBD1 matching over 7 bases. The CDR3 nucleotides read TGTGCCAGCAGTTACAAGCTTACCGGGACAGCCCGTTCACCCCTCCACTTT. Encoded protein: CASSYKLTGTARSPLHF.